This T cell receptor beta chain was recorded in a study of T cells in Graves' hyperthyroidism and ophthalmopathy (dated by TCRdb to the late 2010s). With regard to the full study: Peripheral blood samples were taken at initial diagnosis, before any treatment was given. After sampling, hyperthyroidism patients received methimazole starting at 30 mg daily, and ophthalmopathy patients received high-dose intravenous methylprednisolone. Prospective prediction of ophthalmopathy was tested in an independent validation cohort of 18 to 20 hyperthyroidism patients and 17 patients who later progressed to ophthalmopathy. The roughly 100 discovery patients were divided at random into training and test sets in a 7:3 ratio. According to the paper, TCR Vbeta CDR3 sequencing was carried out on 120 to 150 peripheral blood samples, which came from fewer than 50 ophthalmopathy, 75 or so hyperthyroidism and about 17 progressor patients. In addition, the study compared T-cell repertoires in thyroid tissue and in blood from six Graves' hyperthyroidism patients. To identify TCR V-J signatures that set the groups apart, the researchers used a discovery cohort of 100 patients, made up of some 41 with Graves' ophthalmopathy and some 58 with stable Graves' hyperthyroidism. Beyond this particular receptor, the publication reports: In validation, the model predicted progression to ophthalmopathy a median of 6.5 months before onset, with 65% to 71% sensitivity and nearly 75% specificity. Most expanded thyroid clonotypes (frequency above 0.001) were also found in blood, which suggests that blood repertoires may mirror thyroid immune responses. No statistical method was used to fix the sample size in advance, and group allocation was not hidden from the investigators. A model built on a 13 V-J signature distinguished ophthalmopathy from stable hyperthyroidism, reaching 87.88% sensitivity and about 81% specificity in cross-validation and 80%/75% in testing.

For this clonotype: It lacks a known antigen. No much larger clonotype is one base removed from it; base qualities were not supplied.

Stable Graves' hyperthyroidism was defined as the absence of progression to ophthalmopathy over 18 months of follow-up. Hyperthyroidism patients were aged 18 to 65 years and newly diagnosed, with disease duration of less than 2 months. The study excluded patients with uncontrolled infections, other autoimmune diseases, pregnancy or lactation. Diagnoses were based on clinical symptoms, serum thyroxine and TRAb, thyroid ultrasound and orbital computed tomography. Ficoll-Paque density gradient centrifugation was used to isolate PBMCs from under 11 ml of fresh peripheral blood. Total RNA was extracted using Trizol reagent, and RNA quality was assessed on an Agilent 2100 Bioanalyzer. The TCR beta CDR3 regions were amplified from RNA transcripts. For the first round of RT-PCR on the TCR CDR3, the HTBI primer set was used together with the Qiagen OneStep RT-PCR kit. A second multiplex PCR round built the libraries, followed by size selection and purification. Libraries were sequenced paired-end with 100 bp reads on an Illumina HiSeq2000. The source study handled its data this way. SOAPnuke was used to process the raw data, throwing out any read that contained adapters or uncalled bases, had a mean Phred below 15, or lacked an exact constant-primer or identifier match. High-quality paired reads were merged using COPE v1.2.5, and each unique nucleotide sequence was defined as a clonotype. MiTCR v1.1 was used to align clonotypes to the IMGT TRBV, TRBD and TRBJ reference segments. Only V-J combinations with frequency above 0.0001, covering 99.2% of repertoires, were analysed. The TCS score was defined as F50 (clonal expansion) divided by E x V (chaos), with BLOSUM62-based TCRdist calculated between CDR3 peptides within each V-J. Welch's t-statistics and random forest reduced just over 500 V-J features to some 14, which were used in a naive Bayes classifier (R e1071). In-frame beta chains were kept once TCRdb had trimmed the public reads at Q25 with fastp and called clones with MiXCR. Rows with a matching CDR3 protein are joined into one entry that keeps the most common DNA and genes. It is TCRdb's table, rather than the study itself, that gives the V and J calls and clone size. Here the sample has some 550,000 distinct CDR3 sequences; around 20% occur a single time. 26% of the sample is taken by the ten largest.

V is clipped by 7 bases and J by 2 bases, and the sequence between their germline boundaries is 17 bases long. The CDR3 goes from the cysteine to the phenylalanine over 15 residues. Only the CDR3 part of the read is kept: 45 bases, read in frame from the first base. The germline V gene yields MDHEN for CDR1 and SYDVKM for CDR2. This TCR came from a man between 18 and 29 years old with Graves' hyperthyroidism. The sequence links TRBV28 to TRBJ2-5; the D gene is perhaps TRBD1 or TRBD2, as each covers 5 bases. The sequenced sample consisted of blood. CDR3 reads: CASTTPGRTQETQYF. At the DNA level, the sequence is TGTGCCAGCACGACCCCGGGACGTACACAAGAGACCCAGTACTTC. The entire variable domain, with the stretches around the CDR3 drawn from the reference TRBV28 and TRBJ2-5 proteins, is DVKVTQSSRYLVKRTGEKVFLECVQDMDHENMFWYRQDPGLGLRLIYFSYDVKMKEKGDIPEGYSVSREKKERFSLILESASTNQTSMYLCASTTPGRTQETQYFGPGTRLLVL.